The next 22 T cell receptor beta chains were all read from a single sample in a study of cytomegalovirus exposure and HLA in healthy donors. Both 60 Vbeta primers and 13 Jbeta primers went into the PCR. Method: immunoSEQ multiplex PCR; TCRdb's copy keeps in-frame clones and lacks some. The sample carries about 93,000 clones, approximately 72% recorded once. Material for sequencing was PBMCs. Receptor source: a middle-aged woman in good health and CMV-seronegative.

The chain joins TRBV5-1 to TRBJ2-3; 8 bases line up with TRBD2. Germline trimming cut 5 bases from V and 1 base from J; bases unmatched to any gene: 12. This CDR3 is built from 17 residues. CDR1 and CDR2 from the germline V gene are SGHRS and YFSETQ. The CDR3 bases are TGCGCCAGCAGTTCGAAAAATAGCGGGATCGGCACAGATACGCAGTATTTT. It is translated as CASSSKNSGIGTDTQYF.

The genes are TRBV7-9 and TRBJ1-1, with unresolved D. V lost 4 bases, J lost 11 bases, and 11 bases lay in between. This CDR3 region has 11 residues. The germline CDR1 and CDR2 sequences are SEHNR and FQNEAQ (reference sequence). The CDR3 region has the DNA TGTGCCAGCAGCTCGGAGGGAGTCGCTTTCTTT. Its protein product is CASSSEGVAFF.

This clone was observed a handful of times. The J gene is TRBJ2-1, the V gene TRBV27, with TRBD2 identical over 8 bases. J lost 4 bases, V lost 5 bases, and 10 bases had no gene match. The CDR3 runs to 16 residues. CDR1 and CDR2 (germline): MNHEY, SMNVEV (reference sequence). The CDR3 sequence: CASSPGLAAPYNEQFF. As DNA, the CDR3 is TGTGCCAGCAGTCCTGGACTAGCAGCACCTTACAATGAGCAGTTCTTC.

The CDR3 region has the DNA TGTGCCAGCAGCCTCCAGACAGGGGTTAACGGCTACACCTTC. It codes for CASSLQTGVNGYTF. The chain is built from TRBV5-6 and TRBJ1-2, with 8 bases that match TRBD1. V lost 4 bases, J lost 8 bases, and 10 bases stayed unmatched. Germline loops: CDR1 SGHDT, CDR2 YYEEEE. The CDR3 spans 14 residues. Combining the CDR3 with reference TRBV5-6 and TRBJ1-2 gives the whole variable domain DAGVTQSPTHLIKTRGQQVTLRCSPKSGHDTVSWYQQALGQGPQFIFQYYEEEERQRGNFPDRFSGHQFPNYSSELNVNALLLGDSALYLCASSLQTGVNGYTFGSGTRLTVV.

J is TRBJ1-2 and V is TRBV5-1, with 7 bases fitting TRBD1. Per the germline V gene, CDR1 is SGHRS and CDR2 is YFSETQ. With 1 base clipped from V and 3 bases from J, the junction kept 6 bases outside the gene matches. CDR3 length: 15 amino acids. CDR3 protein: CASSLRPGGDYGYTF. The CDR3 region has the DNA TGCGCCAGCAGCTTGCGCCCAGGGGGAGACTATGGCTACACCTTC.

This clone appeared once. The rearrangement links TRBV27 to TRBJ1-3; 11 bases fit TRBD1. With 3 bases clipped from V and 4 bases from J, the junction kept 2 bases outside the gene matches. Germline loops: CDR1 MNHEY, CDR2 SMNVEV (reference sequence). CDR3 length: 15 residues. CDR3 DNA: TGTGCCAGCAGTTTTGGACAGGGGGCCGGAAACACCATATATTTT. It translates to CASSFGQGAGNTIYF.

J is TRBJ2-4 and V is TRBV11-3; a possible D gene is TRBD1 (6 bases). The CDR3 length is 15 residues. The V gene's germline CDR1 is SGHNT and CDR2 YENEEA. Trimming left V 4 bases short and J 0 bases short, with 10 bases between. CDR3 sequence reads: CASSSTGLAKNIQYF. CDR3 nucleotides: TGTGCCAGCAGCTCGACAGGTCTAGCCAAAAACATTCAGTACTTC.

This chain links TRBV6-4 with TRBJ1-1; TRBD1 might be the D (6 bases). The CDR3 runs 14 residues. V was shortened by 5 bases and J by 1 base, with 11 bases between the two germline ends. Germline V CDR1 and CDR2: MRHNA, SNTAGT. CDR3 sequence reads: CASSPRGRNTEAFF. DNA for the CDR3: TGTGCCAGCAGTCCCAGGGGTAGGAACACTGAAGCTTTCTTT.

This clone has more than one count but fewer than ten. The chain combines TRBV19 with TRBJ2-7; weak D call: TRBD1 (6 bases). Trimming stripped 3 bases from V and 2 bases from J, with 14 bases between. This CDR3 has 15 amino acids. Germline V lookup: CDR1 LNHDA, CDR2 SQIVND (reference sequence). CDR3 in DNA: TGTGCCAGTAGTATCAACAGGGACCAGGCCTACGAGCAGTACTTC. It codes for CASSINRDQAYEQYF.

The chain has TRBV5-1 and TRBJ1-3; 8 positions match TRBD1. The V and J ends lost 3 bases and 0 bases, in that order; junction bases with no gene match: 2. Germline CDR1 reads SGHRS; CDR2 reads YFSETQ. This CDR3 is 15 amino acids long. The CDR3 loop reads CASSWDRSSGNTIYF. The CDR3 nucleotides are TGCGCCAGCAGCTGGGACAGGAGCTCTGGAAACACCATATATTTT.

The CDR3 sequence: CASSFLEQYF. Written as DNA, the CDR3 is TGTGCCAGCAGTTTCCTCGAGCAGTACTTC. The rearrangement links TRBV2 to TRBJ2-7; D is uncertain. The germline V gene has CDR1 SNHLY and CDR2 FYNNEI. The CDR3 runs to 10 residues. Trimming took off 5 bases at V and 6 bases at J, with 5 bases between the two ends.

The genes are TRBV19 and TRBJ2-4; 11 positions match TRBD2. V shed 4 bases and J 9 bases; nucleotides not matched to a gene: 8. CDR1 and CDR2 (germline): LNHDA, SQIVND (reference sequence). There are 15 residues in the CDR3. The CDR3 here is CASSTLTSGSGIQYF. The CDR3 DNA is TGTGCCAGTAGTACTTTAACTAGCGGGAGTGGCATTCAGTACTTC.

This chain links TRBV6-6 with TRBJ2-4; D is ambiguous. The V end lost 4 bases, the J end lost 4 bases, and 2 bases lay between the germline ends. The germline gives CDR1 MNHNY, CDR2 SVGAGI (reference sequence). This CDR3 has 11 residues. Here the CDR3 DNA reads TGTGCCAGCAGTTCAAAAAACATTCAGTACTTC. It translates to CASSSKNIQYF.

The chain has TRBV30 and TRBJ2-1; a possible D gene is TRBD1 (5 bases). V was clipped by 3 bases and J by 0 bases, with 9 bases between them. Germline CDR1 GTSNPN, CDR2 SVGIG (reference sequence). This CDR3 has 14 residues. CDR3 loop: CAWRGVSSYNEQFF. CDR3 DNA sequence: TGTGCCTGGAGAGGGGTGAGCTCCTACAATGAGCAGTTCTTC.

The rearrangement joins TRBV18 to TRBJ2-5, with TRBD1 matching 7 bases. The V gene end was trimmed by 4 bases and the J gene end by 4 bases; junction bases not matched to a gene: 6. CDR1 and CDR2 (germline): KGHSH, LQKENI. CDR3 length equals 14 residues. CDR3 sequence: CASSLDRVAETQYF. The CDR3 DNA is TGTGCCAGCTCACTCGACAGGGTGGCAGAGACCCAGTACTTC.

Remarks on this clone: The junction departs from the called germline gene at one end, perhaps through a read error. The chain couples TRBV20-1 to TRBJ2-7; 8 bases map to TRBD1. The CDR3 extends over 8 amino acids. CDR1 and CDR2 (germline): DFQATT, SNEGSKA (reference sequence). The CDR3 here is CSAHQGAF. The CDR3 DNA reads as TGCAGTGCTCACCAGGGGGCCTTC.

In this sample, this clone turned up a few times. CDR3 loop: CAISDMGGRQETQYF. CDR3 in DNA: TGTGCCATCAGTGATATGGGAGGGAGGCAAGAGACCCAGTACTTC. The chain couples TRBV10-3 to TRBJ2-5, with 7 bases fitting TRBD2. The CDR3 has 15 residues. The V segment lost 3 bases and the J segment 2 bases; nucleotides outside the gene matches: 6. Germline CDR1 is ENHRY and CDR2 is SYGVKD.

This clone was picked up a small number of times. The chain joins TRBV13 to TRBJ1-5; D ambiguous. V was clipped by 4 bases and J by 5 bases, with 6 bases between them. Per the germline V gene, CDR1 is PRHDT and CDR2 is FYEKMQ (reference sequence). The CDR3 spans 12 residues. The CDR3 reads CASSSRYQPQHF. The CDR3 nucleotides read TGTGCCAGCAGCTCCCGTTATCAGCCCCAGCATTTT.

The chain employs TRBV2 and TRBJ2-5; 9 positions match TRBD2. The CDR3 sequence is 14 residues long. CDR1 SNHLY and CDR2 FYNNEI come from the germline V gene. J was trimmed by 9 bases and V by 4 bases; bases with no gene match: 9. DNA for the CDR3: TGTGCCAGCAGTGTGGATGCGGGAGGGGGTGCCCAGTACTTC. This gives the protein CASSVDAGGGAQYF. Full variable domain (outside the CDR3, taken from reference TRBV2 and TRBJ2-5): EPEVTQTPSHQVTQMGQEVILRCVPISNHLYFYWYRQILGQKVEFLVSFYNNEISEKSEIFDDQFSVERPDGSNFTLKIRSTKLEDSAMYFCASSVDAGGGAQYFGPGTRLLVL.

This clone was observed a handful of times. The chain joins TRBV4-1 to TRBJ2-2; TRBD1 agrees at 7 bases. This CDR3 spans 17 amino acids. Trimming removed 2 bases from V and 2 bases from J; junction bases left unmatched: 8. Germline CDR1 reads MGHRA; CDR2 reads YSYEKL. CDR3 sequence: CASSQSTGTANTGELFF. In nucleotides, the CDR3 is TGCGCCAGCAGCCAATCGACCGGGACAGCAAACACCGGGGAGCTGTTTTTT.

V and J are TRBV28 and TRBJ2-7; perhaps TRBD1 as D (5 bases). Germline V lookup: CDR1 MDHEN, CDR2 SYDVKM. The CDR3 length is 15 residues. Trimming took off 7 bases at V and 6 bases at J, with 22 bases between the two ends. Here the CDR3 reads CASTPEGARWGEQYF. The CDR3 DNA is TGTGCCAGCACCCCGGAAGGGGCCCGCTGGGGCGAGCAGTACTTC.

This chain connects TRBV7-6 to TRBJ2-1; no firm D call. The germline V gene encodes CDR1 SGHVS and CDR2 FNYEAQ. Deletions cut 3 bases from V and 2 bases from J, with 5 bases between. The CDR3 extends over 13 amino acids. The CDR3 DNA is TGTGCCAGCAGCTTTCGTCCCTACAATGAGCAGTTCTTC. As protein: CASSFRPYNEQFF. The whole variable domain, filled in from reference TRBV7-6 and TRBJ2-1, reads GAGVSQSPRYKVTKRGQDVALRCDPISGHVSLYWYRQALGQGPEFLTYFNYEAQQDKSGLPNDRFSAERPEGSISTLTIQRTEQRDSAMYRCASSFRPYNEQFFGPGTRLTVL.